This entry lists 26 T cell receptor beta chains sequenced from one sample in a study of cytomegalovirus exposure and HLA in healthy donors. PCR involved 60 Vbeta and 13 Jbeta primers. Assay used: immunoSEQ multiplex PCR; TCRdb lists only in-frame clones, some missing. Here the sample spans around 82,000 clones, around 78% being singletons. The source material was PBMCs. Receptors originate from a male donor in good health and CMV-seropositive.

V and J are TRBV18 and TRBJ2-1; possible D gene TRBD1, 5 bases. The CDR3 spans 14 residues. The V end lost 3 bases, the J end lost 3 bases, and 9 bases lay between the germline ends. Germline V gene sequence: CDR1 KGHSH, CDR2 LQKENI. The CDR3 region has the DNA TGTGCCAGCTCACCGGGGCCCAGCTACAATGAGCAGTTCTTC. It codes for CASSPGPSYNEQFF.

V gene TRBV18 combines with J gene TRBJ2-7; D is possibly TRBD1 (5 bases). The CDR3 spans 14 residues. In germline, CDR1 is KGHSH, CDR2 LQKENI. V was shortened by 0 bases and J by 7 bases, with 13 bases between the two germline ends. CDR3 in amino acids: CASSPPAGFWEQYF. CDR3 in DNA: TGTGCCAGCTCACCACCGGCAGGGTTTTGGGAGCAGTACTTC. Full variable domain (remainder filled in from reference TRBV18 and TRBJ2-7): NAGVMQNPRHLVRRRGQEARLRCSPMKGHSHVYWYRQLPEEGLKFMVYLQKENIIDESGMPKERFSAEFPKEGPSILRIQQVVRGDSAAYFCASSPPAGFWEQYFGPGTRLTVT.

CDR3 in amino acids: CASSPLVEGRSGELFF. The CDR3 region has the DNA TGTGCCAGCAGTCCCCTTGTGGAGGGTCGATCCGGGGAGCTGTTTTTT. This chain joins TRBV27 and TRBJ2-2; the D gene is possibly TRBD2 (6 bases). This CDR3 has 16 amino acids. The germline V gene has CDR1 MNHEY and CDR2 SMNVEV (reference sequence). Trimming stripped 5 bases from V and 6 bases from J, with 19 bases between.

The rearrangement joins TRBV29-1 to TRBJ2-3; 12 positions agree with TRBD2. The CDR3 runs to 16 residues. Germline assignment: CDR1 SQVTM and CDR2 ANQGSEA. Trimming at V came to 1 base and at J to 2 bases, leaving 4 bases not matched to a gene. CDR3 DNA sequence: TGCAGCGTTGAAGGTCTAGCGGGGGGGTTCACAGATACGCAGTATTTT. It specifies CSVEGLAGGFTDTQYF.

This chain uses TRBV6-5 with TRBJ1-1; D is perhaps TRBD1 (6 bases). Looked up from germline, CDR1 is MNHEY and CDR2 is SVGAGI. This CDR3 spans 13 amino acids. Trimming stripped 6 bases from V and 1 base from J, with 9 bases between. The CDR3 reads CASRWTANTEAFF. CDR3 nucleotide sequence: TGTGCCAGCAGATGGACAGCGAACACTGAAGCTTTCTTT.

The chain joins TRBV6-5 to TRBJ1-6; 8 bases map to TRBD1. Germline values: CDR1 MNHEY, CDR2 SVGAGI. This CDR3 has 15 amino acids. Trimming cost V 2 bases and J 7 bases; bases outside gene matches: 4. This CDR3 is CASSYLQGGNSPLHF. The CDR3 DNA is TGTGCCAGCAGTTACCTACAGGGGGGGAATTCACCCCTCCACTTT.

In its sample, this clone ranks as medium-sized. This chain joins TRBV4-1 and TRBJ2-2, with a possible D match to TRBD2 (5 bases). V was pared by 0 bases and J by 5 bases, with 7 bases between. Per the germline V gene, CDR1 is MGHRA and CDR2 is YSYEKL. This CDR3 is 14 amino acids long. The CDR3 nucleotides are TGCGCCAGCAGCCAAGAACGCGGGACCGGGGAGCTGTTTTTT. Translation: CASSQERGTGELFF.

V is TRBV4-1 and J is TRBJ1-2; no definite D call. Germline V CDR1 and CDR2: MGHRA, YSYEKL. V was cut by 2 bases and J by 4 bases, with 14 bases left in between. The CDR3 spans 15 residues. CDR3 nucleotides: TGCGCCAGCAGCCAACCTGGAGGGCGCGTCTATGGCTACACCTTC. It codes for CASSQPGGRVYGYTF.

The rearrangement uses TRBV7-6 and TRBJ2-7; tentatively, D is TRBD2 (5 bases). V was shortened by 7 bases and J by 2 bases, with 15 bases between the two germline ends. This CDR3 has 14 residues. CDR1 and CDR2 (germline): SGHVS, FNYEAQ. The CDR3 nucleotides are TGTGCCAGCATGGGTGGGGAGCGACCCTACGAGCAGTACTTC. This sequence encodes CASMGGERPYEQYF.

DNA of the CDR3: TGTGCCAGCAGTTACTCACGGACACACAATGAGCAGTTCTTC. It codes for CASSYSRTHNEQFF. The chain has TRBV6-5 and TRBJ2-1; perhaps TRBD1 as D (5 bases). The V end was cut by 0 bases, the J end by 5 bases, with 8 bases between. Germline V gene lookup returns CDR1 MNHEY and CDR2 SVGAGI. The CDR3 runs 14 residues.

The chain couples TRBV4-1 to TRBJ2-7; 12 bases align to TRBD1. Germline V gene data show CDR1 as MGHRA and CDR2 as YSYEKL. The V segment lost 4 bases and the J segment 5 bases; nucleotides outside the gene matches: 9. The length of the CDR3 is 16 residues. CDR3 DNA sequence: TGCGCCAGCAGCCTCCGAGAGGGGACAGGGGGCCACGAGCAGTACTTC. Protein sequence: CASSLREGTGGHEQYF.

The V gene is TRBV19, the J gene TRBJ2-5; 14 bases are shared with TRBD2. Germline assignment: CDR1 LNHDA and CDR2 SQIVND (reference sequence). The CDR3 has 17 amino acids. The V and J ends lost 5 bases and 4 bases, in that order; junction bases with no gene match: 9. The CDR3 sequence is CASSETSGRVLAETQYF. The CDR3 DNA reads TGTGCCAGTAGTGAGACTAGCGGGAGGGTCCTTGCAGAGACCCAGTACTTC.

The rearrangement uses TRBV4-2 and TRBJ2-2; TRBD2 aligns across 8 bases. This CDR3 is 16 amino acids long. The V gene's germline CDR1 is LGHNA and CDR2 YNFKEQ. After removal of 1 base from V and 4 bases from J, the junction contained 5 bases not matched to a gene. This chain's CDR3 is CASSQGYGGATGELFF. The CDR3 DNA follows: TGTGCCAGCAGCCAAGGGTACGGGGGGGCCACCGGGGAGCTGTTTTTT.

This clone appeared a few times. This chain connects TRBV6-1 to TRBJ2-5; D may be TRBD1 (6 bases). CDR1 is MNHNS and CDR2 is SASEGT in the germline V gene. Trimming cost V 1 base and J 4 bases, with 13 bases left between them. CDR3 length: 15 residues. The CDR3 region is CASSEDRAGGETQYF. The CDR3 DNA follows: TGTGCCAGCAGTGAAGACAGGGCAGGAGGAGAGACCCAGTACTTC.

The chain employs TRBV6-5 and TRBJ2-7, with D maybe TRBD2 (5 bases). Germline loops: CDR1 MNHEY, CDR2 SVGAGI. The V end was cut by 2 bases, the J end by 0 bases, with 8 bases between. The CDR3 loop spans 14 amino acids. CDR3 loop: CASSYRRGSYEQYF. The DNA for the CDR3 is TGTGCCAGCAGTTACCGCCGGGGCTCCTACGAGCAGTACTTC.

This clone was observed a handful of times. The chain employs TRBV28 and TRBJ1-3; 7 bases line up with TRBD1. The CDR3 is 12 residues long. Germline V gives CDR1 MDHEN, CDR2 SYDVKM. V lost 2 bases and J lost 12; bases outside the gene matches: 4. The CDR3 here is CASSLGQGDIYF. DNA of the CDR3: TGTGCCAGCAGTTTAGGGCAGGGGGACATATATTTT.

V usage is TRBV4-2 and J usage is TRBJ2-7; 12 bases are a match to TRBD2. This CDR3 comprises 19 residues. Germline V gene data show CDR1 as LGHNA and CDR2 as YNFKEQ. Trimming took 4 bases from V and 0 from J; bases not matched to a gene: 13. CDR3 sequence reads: CASSRIGTSGSHSSYEQYF. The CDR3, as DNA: TGTGCCAGCAGCCGCATTGGGACTAGCGGGTCCCACAGCTCCTACGAGCAGTACTTC.

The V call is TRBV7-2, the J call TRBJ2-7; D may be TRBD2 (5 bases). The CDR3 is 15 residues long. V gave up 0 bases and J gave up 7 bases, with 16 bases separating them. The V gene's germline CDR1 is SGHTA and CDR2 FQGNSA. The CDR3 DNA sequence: TGTGCCAGCAGCTTAGCGGGTTCCCCCCCGGGGGAGCAGTACTTC. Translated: CASSLAGSPPGEQYF.

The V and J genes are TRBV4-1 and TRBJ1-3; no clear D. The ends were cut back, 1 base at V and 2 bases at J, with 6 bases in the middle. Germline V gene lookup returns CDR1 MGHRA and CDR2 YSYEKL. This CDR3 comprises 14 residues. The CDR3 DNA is TGCGCCAGCAGCCAAGGCAGGACTGGAAACACCATATATTTT. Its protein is CASSQGRTGNTIYF.

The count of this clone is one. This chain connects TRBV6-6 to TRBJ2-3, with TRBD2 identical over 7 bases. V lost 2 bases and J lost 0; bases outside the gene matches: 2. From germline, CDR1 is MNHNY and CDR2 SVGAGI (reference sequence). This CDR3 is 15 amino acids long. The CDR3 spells CASSYQRGSTDTQYF. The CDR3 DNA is TGTGCCAGCAGTTACCAGCGGGGAAGCACAGATACGCAGTATTTT.

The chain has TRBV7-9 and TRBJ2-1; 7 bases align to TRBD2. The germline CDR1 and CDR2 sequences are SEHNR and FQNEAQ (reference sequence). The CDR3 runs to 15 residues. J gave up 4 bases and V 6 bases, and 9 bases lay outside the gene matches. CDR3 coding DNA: TGTGCCAGCAGGCCAACTAGCGAACCATACAATGAGCAGTTCTTC. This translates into CASRPTSEPYNEQFF.

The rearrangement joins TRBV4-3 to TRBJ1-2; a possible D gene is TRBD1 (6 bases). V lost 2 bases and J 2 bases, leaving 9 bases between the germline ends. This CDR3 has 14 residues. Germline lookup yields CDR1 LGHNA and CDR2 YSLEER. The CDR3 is CASSQQGGNYGYTF. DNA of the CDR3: TGCGCCAGCAGCCAACAAGGGGGAAACTATGGCTACACCTTC.

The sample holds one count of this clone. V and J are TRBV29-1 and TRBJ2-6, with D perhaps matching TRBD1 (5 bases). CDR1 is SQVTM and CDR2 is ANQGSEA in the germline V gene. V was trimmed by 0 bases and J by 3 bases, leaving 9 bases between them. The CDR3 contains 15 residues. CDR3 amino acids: CSVEDAGYGANVLTF. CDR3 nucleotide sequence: TGCAGCGTTGAAGATGCAGGGTATGGGGCCAACGTCCTGACTTTC.

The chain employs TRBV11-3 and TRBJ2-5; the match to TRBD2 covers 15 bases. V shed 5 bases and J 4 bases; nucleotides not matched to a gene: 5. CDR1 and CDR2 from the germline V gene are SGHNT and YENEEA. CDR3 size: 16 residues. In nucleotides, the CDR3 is TGTGCCAGCAGCCAGGGACTAGCGGGAGGTCGAGAGACCCAGTACTTC. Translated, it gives CASSQGLAGGRETQYF. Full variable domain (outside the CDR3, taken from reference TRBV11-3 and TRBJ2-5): EAGVVQSPRYKIIEKKQPVAFWCNPISGHNTLYWYLQNLGQGPELLIRYENEEAVDDSQLPKDRFSAERLKGVDSTLKIQPAELGDSAVYLCASSQGLAGGRETQYFGPGTRLLVL.

The DNA for the CDR3 is TGTGCCAGTAGTAATTTGGCGGAGGGGAACACTGAAGCTTTCTTT. This sequence encodes CASSNLAEGNTEAFF. The V and J genes are TRBV19 and TRBJ1-1, with unresolved D. The V end lost 4 bases, the J end lost 1 base, and 13 bases lay between the germline ends. CDR1 is LNHDA and CDR2 is SQIVND in the germline V gene (reference sequence). CDR3 size: 15 residues.

The CDR3: CASSGRGGLSPLHF. The CDR3 coding sequence is TGTGCCAGCAGTGGGCGTGGAGGGCTTTCACCCCTCCACTTT. The chain uses TRBV25-1 and TRBJ1-6, with D hard to call. CDR3 length: 14 amino acids. Germline CDR1 MGHDK, CDR2 SYGVNS. V was cut by 4 bases and J by 9 bases, with 13 bases left in between. Variable domain in full (rest from reference TRBV25-1 and TRBJ1-6): EADIYQTPRYLVIGTGKKITLECSQTMGHDKMYWYQQDPGMELHLIHYSYGVNSTEKGDLSSESTVSRIRTEHFPLTLESARPSHTSQYLCASSGRGGLSPLHFGNGTRLTVT.